The rows below give T cell receptor beta chains drawn from one sample of a study of T-cell reconstitution after alpha-beta-depleted transplantation in children. One entry per CDR3 protein, called by TCRdb with MiXCR from the PCR reads. Of almost 500,000 distinct CDR3 sequences listed, over 9.5% are singletons. The sequenced sample was PBMCs, obtained before TCRalphabeta/CD19-depleted stem cell transplant. These receptors came from a child aged 2 to 15 with inherited bone marrow failure, due to receive a stem cell transplant. Both conserved end residues are part of each CDR3. Fields, in order: clone size, J gene, D gene, V gene, CDR3 protein, CDR3 DNA. The D gene is left open where the match is weak. Rows may omit the clone size; those that give it use once, few, many or a size class.

clone_size: many; j_call: TRBJ1-2; d_call: NA; v_call: TRBV12-3/TRBV12-4; cdr3_aa: CASSWPGYPGYTF; cdr3_nt: TGTGCCAGCAGTTGGCCGGGGTACCCTGGCTACACCTTC
clone_size: many; j_call: TRBJ2-1; d_call: TRBD2; v_call: TRBV4-3; cdr3_aa: CASSQDAVGGRRIYNEQFF; cdr3_nt: TGCGCCAGCAGCCAAGATGCGGTGGGAGGGAGAAGGATATACAATGAGCAGTTCTTC
clone_size: many; j_call: TRBJ2-1; d_call: TRBD2; v_call: TRBV20-1; cdr3_aa: CSARDRGLAGREQFF; cdr3_nt: TGCAGTGCTAGAGATAGGGGACTAGCGGGAAGGGAGCAGTTCTTC
clone_size: few; j_call: TRBJ2-1; d_call: TRBD1; v_call: TRBV20-1; cdr3_aa: CSADRGLEQFF; cdr3_nt: TGCAGTGCTGACAGGGGGCTCGAGCAGTTCTTC
clone_size: many; j_call: TRBJ2-3; d_call: NA; v_call: TRBV5-1; cdr3_aa: CASRTSSDTQYF; cdr3_nt: TGCGCCAGCAGGACTAGTTCAGATACGCAGTATTTT
clone_size: many; j_call: TRBJ1-4; d_call: TRBD1; v_call: TRBV10-3; cdr3_aa: CAISEEGTDEKLFF; cdr3_nt: TGTGCCATCAGTGAAGAAGGGACAGATGAAAAACTGTTTTTT
clone_size: many; j_call: TRBJ2-2; d_call: NA; v_call: TRBV2; cdr3_aa: CASSVDGTNTGELFF; cdr3_nt: TGTGCCAGCAGTGTGGACGGAACGAACACCGGGGAGCTGTTTTTT
clone_size: many; j_call: TRBJ2-4; d_call: TRBD2; v_call: TRBV6-5; cdr3_aa: CASSYGLADLAKNIQYF; cdr3_nt: TGTGCCAGCAGTTACGGACTAGCGGATCTAGCCAAAAACATTCAGTACTTC
clone_size: many; j_call: TRBJ2-7; d_call: TRBD1; v_call: TRBV6-1; cdr3_aa: CASSRPGTATYEQYF; cdr3_nt: TGTGCCAGCAGCCGACCCGGGACAGCTACCTACGAGCAGTACTTC
clone_size: NA; j_call: TRBJ2-3; d_call: NA; v_call: TRBV7-2; cdr3_aa: CASSLGWWDTQYF; cdr3_nt: TGTGCCAGCAGCTTAGGGTGGTGGGATACGCAGTATTTT
clone_size: NA; j_call: TRBJ2-3; d_call: NA; v_call: TRBV3-1; cdr3_aa: CASSQDPLGPGTDTQYF; cdr3_nt: TGTGCCAGCAGCCAAGACCCACTAGGGCCGGGCACAGATACGCAGTATTTT
clone_size: many; j_call: TRBJ2-7; d_call: NA; v_call: TRBV7-9; cdr3_aa: CASSLAVRGYEQYF; cdr3_nt: TGTGCCAGCAGCTTAGCGGTCAGGGGCTACGAGCAGTACTTC
clone_size: few; j_call: TRBJ2-1; d_call: NA; v_call: TRBV4-3; cdr3_aa: CASSPRDSRYVGNEQFF; cdr3_nt: TGCGCCAGCAGCCCCAGAGACTCGCGTTATGTGGGCAATGAGCAGTTCTTC
clone_size: few; j_call: TRBJ2-3; d_call: NA; v_call: TRBV19; cdr3_aa: CASSIGTSTDTQYF; cdr3_nt: TGTGCCAGTAGTATTGGGACTAGCACAGATACGCAGTATTTT
clone_size: few; j_call: TRBJ1-5; d_call: TRBD1; v_call: TRBV20-1; cdr3_aa: CSARPNMLQGNQPQHF; cdr3_nt: TGCAGTGCTAGACCCAACATGTTACAGGGGAATCAGCCCCAGCATTTT
clone_size: many; j_call: TRBJ2-3; d_call: NA; v_call: TRBV10-3; cdr3_aa: CAISERAGSAYSTDTQYF; cdr3_nt: TGTGCCATCAGTGAGAGGGCGGGTAGCGCCTATAGCACAGATACGCAGTATTTT
clone_size: many; j_call: TRBJ2-2; d_call: NA; v_call: TRBV4-3; cdr3_aa: CASSQDPGRYTGELFF; cdr3_nt: TGCGCCAGCAGCCAAGACCCGGGACGGTACACCGGGGAGCTGTTTTTT
clone_size: few; j_call: TRBJ2-1; d_call: TRBD2; v_call: TRBV20-1; cdr3_aa: CSARDGTITGQFF; cdr3_nt: TGCAGTGCTAGAGATGGGACTATCACGGGGCAGTTCTTC
clone_size: many; j_call: TRBJ2-5; d_call: TRBD2; v_call: TRBV24-1; cdr3_aa: CATSDDGLAQETQYF; cdr3_nt: TGTGCCACCAGTGATGACGGACTAGCGCAAGAGACCCAGTACTTC
clone_size: many; j_call: TRBJ2-3; d_call: NA; v_call: TRBV28; cdr3_aa: CATAWRGTDTQYF; cdr3_nt: TGTGCCACGGCCTGGAGGGGCACAGATACGCAGTATTTT
clone_size: NA; j_call: TRBJ2-1; d_call: NA; v_call: TRBV11-1; cdr3_aa: CASSLGFGQGSPSYNEQFF; cdr3_nt: TGTGCCAGCAGCTTAGGATTCGGGCAGGGGTCACCCTCCTACAATGAGCAGTTCTTC
clone_size: many; j_call: TRBJ1-1; d_call: TRBD1; v_call: TRBV5-1; cdr3_aa: CASSSAGTENTEAFF; cdr3_nt: TGCGCCAGCAGCTCGGCCGGGACAGAGAACACTGAAGCTTTCTTT
clone_size: few; j_call: TRBJ1-4; d_call: TRBD1; v_call: TRBV5-4; cdr3_aa: CASSRGQGAGELFF; cdr3_nt: TGTGCCAGCAGCCGGGGACAGGGAGCTGGAGAACTGTTTTTT
clone_size: many; j_call: TRBJ2-1; d_call: TRBD2; v_call: TRBV28; cdr3_aa: CASSLSAGIVLDEQFF; cdr3_nt: TGTGCCAGCAGTTTATCAGCGGGAATTGTTTTAGATGAGCAGTTCTTC
clone_size: many; j_call: TRBJ2-1; d_call: TRBD2; v_call: TRBV6-1; cdr3_aa: CASSPDRGSGGEQFF; cdr3_nt: TGTGCCAGCAGCCCAGACCGCGGATCGGGGGGTGAGCAGTTCTTC
clone_size: many; j_call: TRBJ2-2; d_call: NA; v_call: TRBV6-2/TRBV6-3; cdr3_aa: CASSAGSGNTGELFF; cdr3_nt: TGTGCCAGCAGCGCCGGGTCAGGAAACACCGGGGAGCTGTTTTTT
clone_size: many; j_call: TRBJ2-3; d_call: TRBD2; v_call: TRBV5-4; cdr3_aa: CASSLAREIDTQYF; cdr3_nt: TGTGCCAGCAGCTTGGCGCGGGAGATAGATACGCAGTATTTT
clone_size: few; j_call: TRBJ2-3; d_call: NA; v_call: TRBV7-6; cdr3_aa: CASSLESGTQSRTDTQYF; cdr3_nt: TGTGCCAGCAGCTTAGAGTCCGGGACTCAGAGCCGCACAGATACGCAGTATTTT
clone_size: many; j_call: TRBJ2-5; d_call: NA; v_call: TRBV10-3; cdr3_aa: CAITPGDQETQYF; cdr3_nt: TGTGCCATCACCCCAGGGGACCAAGAGACCCAGTACTTC
clone_size: NA; j_call: TRBJ2-5; d_call: TRBD1; v_call: TRBV7-9; cdr3_aa: CASSAGDRVPLETQYF; cdr3_nt: TGTGCCAGCAGCGCAGGGGACAGGGTCCCCTTGGAGACCCAGTACTTC
clone_size: many; j_call: TRBJ2-1; d_call: NA; v_call: TRBV7-9; cdr3_aa: CASSLGAASSYNEQFF; cdr3_nt: TGTGCCAGCAGCTTAGGGGCGGCCAGCTCCTACAATGAGCAGTTCTTC
clone_size: many; j_call: TRBJ1-2; d_call: NA; v_call: TRBV5-1; cdr3_aa: CASSLTPSNYGYTF; cdr3_nt: TGCGCCAGCAGCCTCACACCGTCTAACTATGGCTACACCTTC
clone_size: many; j_call: TRBJ2-1; d_call: NA; v_call: TRBV6-5; cdr3_aa: CASSSNGAYNEQFF; cdr3_nt: TGTGCCAGCAGTTCGAACGGGGCTTACAATGAGCAGTTCTTC